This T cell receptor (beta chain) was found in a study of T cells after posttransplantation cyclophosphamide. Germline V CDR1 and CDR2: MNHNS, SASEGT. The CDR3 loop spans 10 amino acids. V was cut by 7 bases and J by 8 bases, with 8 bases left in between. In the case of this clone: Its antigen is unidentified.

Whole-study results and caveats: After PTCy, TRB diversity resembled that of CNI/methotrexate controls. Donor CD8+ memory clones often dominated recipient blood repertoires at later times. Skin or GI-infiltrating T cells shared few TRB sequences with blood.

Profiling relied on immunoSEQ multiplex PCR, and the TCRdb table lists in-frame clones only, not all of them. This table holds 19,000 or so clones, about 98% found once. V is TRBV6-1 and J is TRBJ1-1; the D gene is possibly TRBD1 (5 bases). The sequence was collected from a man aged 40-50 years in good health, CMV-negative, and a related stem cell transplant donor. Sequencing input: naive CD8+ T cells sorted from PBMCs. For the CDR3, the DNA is TGTGCCAGCATTCGGACAGAAGCTTTCTTT. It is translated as CASIRTEAFF.